The source of this T cell receptor beta chain is a study of T cell repertoires in cytomegalovirus infection. V trimming: 0 bases; J trimming: 2 bases; junction bases outside the gene matches: 0. The CDR3 runs to 15 residues. Germline V gene sequence: CDR1 MNHNS, CDR2 SASEGT. TCRdb independently ran MiXCR on the reads; one entry per CDR3 protein. The profile shows just over 450,000 distinct CDR3 sequences, approximately 42% of them singletons. Worth noting for this clonotype: What it binds is not known.

The chain joins TRBV6-1 to TRBJ1-5; 8 bases fit TRBD1. The source material was cultured PBMCs, sampled from culture after CMV antigen stimulation. The TCR was taken from a human donor in good health (CMV status not recorded). Some clones in this sample may be carry-over from other donors' samples. CDR3 in amino acids: CASSEAGQGNQPQHF. CDR3 bases: TGTGCCAGCAGTGAAGCGGGACAGGGCAATCAGCCCCAGCATTTT.